These 21 T cell receptor beta chains were all obtained from the same sample, sequenced in a study of CD8 T cells in Susac syndrome. When the RNA was reverse transcribed, random hexamers were used with an input of 0.5 to 1 ug. TCRdb re-called the immunoSEQ multiplex PCR reads with MiXCR, one entry per CDR3 protein. Among some 63,000 distinct CDR3 sequences listed, 85% to 95% were seen once. The sequenced sample was CD8+ T cells from PBMCs. The receptors here all came from a human donor with multiple sclerosis.

The chain recombines TRBV5-1 with TRBJ1-5, with D uncertain. CDR3 length: 13 residues. Germline CDR1 is SGHRS and CDR2 is YFSETQ. Trimming removed 2 bases at V and 7 bases at J, with 10 bases between. The CDR3 coding sequence is TGCGCCAGCAGCTTCGAAGTCGGGCAGCCCCAGCATTTT. This translates into CASSFEVGQPQHF.

This rearrangement joins TRBV9 to TRBJ2-1; no clear D. The germline V gene has CDR1 SGDLS and CDR2 YYNGEE. With 0 bases removed from V and 9 bases from J, the gap between germline ends came to 7 bases. The CDR3 spans 12 residues. The CDR3: CASSVVESEQFF. CDR3 DNA: TGTGCCAGCAGCGTAGTAGAGAGTGAGCAGTTCTTC. The complete variable domain, with remaining parts taken from reference TRBV9 and TRBJ2-1, reads DSGVTQTPKHLITATGQRVTLRCSPRSGDLSVYWYQQSLDQGLQFLIQYYNGEERAKGNILERFSAQQFPDLHSELNLSSLELGDSALYFCASSVVESEQFFGPGTRLTVL.

The chain links TRBV9 to TRBJ2-7, with TRBD2 matching 8 bases. Germline CDR1 and CDR2: SGDLS and YYNGEE. Trimming took 3 bases from V and 2 from J; bases not matched to a gene: 10. This CDR3 contains 16 residues. The CDR3 spells CASSGSSGSIPYEQYF. In DNA form, the CDR3 reads TGTGCCAGCAGCGGATCCAGCGGGAGTATTCCCTACGAGCAGTACTTC.

This sequence joins TRBV11-2 and TRBJ1-1, with a tentative D call TRBD1 (5 bases). This CDR3 is built from 13 residues. CDR1 SGHAT and CDR2 FQNNGV come from the germline V gene. Trimming left V 5 bases short and J 8 bases short, with 15 bases between. The CDR3 region is CASSPVGGVEAFF. The CDR3 nucleotides are TGTGCCAGCAGCCCAGTCGGGGGAGTAGAAGCTTTCTTT.

The chain recombines TRBV29-1 with TRBJ2-2; a weak D match, TRBD2 (5 bases). Deletions cut 2 bases from V and 4 bases from J, with 17 bases between. The CDR3 is 16 residues long. Looked up from germline, CDR1 is SQVTM and CDR2 is ANQGSEA. CDR3 in amino acids: CSVEFSPLRGTGELFF. The CDR3 DNA follows: TGCAGCGTTGAATTTAGTCCCCTACGGGGCACCGGGGAGCTGTTTTTT.

V is TRBV6-4 and J is TRBJ1-4, with TRBD1 as a possible D gene (6 bases). The CDR3 spans 16 residues. Deletions cut 8 bases from V and 8 bases from J, with 24 bases between. Germline V gene lookup returns CDR1 MRHNA and CDR2 SNTAGT. Written as DNA, the CDR3 is TGTGCCAGCTCTGTTAGCGGGGGCGCCCCCCAGGAAAAACTGTTTTTT. Amino acid sequence: CASSVSGGAPQEKLFF.

Written as DNA, the CDR3 is TGTGCCAGCAGCTTAGCGAGGGGGAGAAGCACAGATACGCAGTATTTT. This encodes CASSLARGRSTDTQYF. V is TRBV7-6 and J is TRBJ2-3; maybe TRBD1 (6 bases). The CDR3 consists of 16 residues. Germline-derived CDR1 and CDR2 are SGHVS and FNYEAQ. V was clipped by 0 bases and J by 0 bases, with 10 bases between them.

The chain joins TRBV7-9 to TRBJ2-3; no firm D call. CDR1 and CDR2 (germline): SEHNR, FQNEAQ (reference sequence). V dropped 1 base and J dropped 5 bases, with 7 bases sitting between them. CDR3 size: 13 residues. CDR3 DNA: TGTGCCAGCAGCTTAGGGGCTGAAGATACGCAGTATTTT. Translated, it gives CASSLGAEDTQYF. The full variable domain, its missing parts supplied by reference TRBV7-9 and TRBJ2-3, is DTGVSQNPRHKITKRGQNVTFRCDPISEHNRLYWYRQTLGQGPEFLTYFQNEAQLEKSRLLSDRFSAERPKGSFSTLEIQRTEQGDSAMYLCASSLGAEDTQYFGPGTRLTVL.

Written as DNA, the CDR3 is TGTGCCAGCACCCTTGGGGCAGGGAAGGGACAGCCCCAGCATTTT. Translated: CASTLGAGKGQPQHF. The chain combines TRBV5-6 with TRBJ1-5, with D possibly TRBD1 on 5 matching bases. The germline V gene has CDR1 SGHDT and CDR2 YYEEEE. CDR3 length: 15 amino acids. Trimming cost V 6 bases and J 7 bases, with 20 bases left between them.

This chain joins TRBV5-1 and TRBJ2-1; TRBD2 is a possible D gene (6 bases). V was cut by 4 bases and J by 0 bases, with 11 bases left in between. Per germline, CDR1 SGHRS and CDR2 YFSETQ. This CDR3 has 15 amino acids. The CDR3 sequence is CASSPTGSSYNEQFF. CDR3 sequence (DNA): TGCGCCAGCAGCCCGACCGGGAGCTCCTACAATGAGCAGTTCTTC. Full variable domain (rest looked up from reference TRBV5-1 and TRBJ2-1): KAGVTQTPRYLIKTRGQQVTLSCSPISGHRSVSWYQQTPGQGLQFLFEYFSETQRNKGNFPGRFSGRQFSNSRSEMNVSTLELGDSALYLCASSPTGSSYNEQFFGPGTRLTVL.

The chain links TRBV5-1 to TRBJ2-1; D unclear. V dropped 4 bases and J dropped 9 bases, with 17 bases sitting between them. CDR1 is SGHRS and CDR2 is YFSETQ in the germline V gene. The CDR3 contains 14 residues. The CDR3, as DNA: TGCGCCAGCAGCACCCGGACCAACGTGGCTGAGCAGTTCTTC. Translation gives CASSTRTNVAEQFF.

The sample holds a few counts of this clonotype. One end of the junction varies from germline; a read error may be responsible. The chain recombines TRBV7-7 with TRBJ2-1, with 13 bases matching TRBD2. This CDR3 has 15 amino acids. Germline-derived CDR1 and CDR2 are SSHAT and FNYEAQ (reference sequence). In DNA, the CDR3 is TGTGCTAGCAGCCAGGGACTAGCGGGGTACAATGAGCAGTTCTTC. Its protein product is CASSQGLAGYNEQFF.

In the case of this clonotype: A read error may produce the germline difference seen at one junction end. The rearrangement joins TRBV28 to TRBJ1-1; no firm D call. Germline CDR1 is MDHEN and CDR2 is SYDVKM. The CDR3 loop spans 12 amino acids. The CDR3 protein is CASSLSYTEVFF. The CDR3 DNA is TGTGCCAGCAGTTTGAGTTACACTGAAGTTTTCTTT.

The V and J genes are TRBV27 and TRBJ2-1, with D hard to call. The germline V and J ends were trimmed by 3 bases and 8 bases, with 5 bases remaining between them. CDR3 length: 11 residues. Germline loops: CDR1 MNHEY, CDR2 SMNVEV (reference sequence). CDR3 nucleotide sequence: TGTGCCAGCAGTTTTATGCATGAGCAGTTCTTC. The encoded protein is CASSFMHEQFF.

The chain carries TRBV7-3 and TRBJ2-1; D unresolved. Trimming took 5 bases from V and 2 from J, leaving 7 bases between them. The CDR3 has 13 residues. Germline assignment: CDR1 SGHTA and CDR2 FQGTGA. The CDR3 sequence: CASSVTPYNEQFF. The DNA of the CDR3 is TGTGCCAGCAGCGTGACCCCCTACAATGAGCAGTTCTTC.

The rearrangement uses TRBV30 and TRBJ2-7, with TRBD1 identical over 9 bases. In germline, CDR1 is GTSNPN, CDR2 SVGIG (reference sequence). V dropped 1 base and J dropped 3; count of bases not matched to a gene: 4. CDR3 length: 14 amino acids. This chain's CDR3 is CAWSEEDRGYEQYF. DNA for the CDR3: TGTGCCTGGAGTGAAGAGGACAGGGGCTACGAGCAGTACTTC.

The chain combines TRBV20-1 with TRBJ2-3; 9 bases agree with TRBD2. This CDR3 comprises 15 residues. V was pared by 6 bases and J by 2 bases, with 9 bases of the junction left unmatched. The V gene's germline CDR1 is DFQATT and CDR2 SNEGSKA (reference sequence). Here the CDR3 reads CSAILAGQLTDTQYF. The CDR3 DNA sequence: TGCAGTGCGATACTAGCGGGCCAACTCACAGATACGCAGTATTTT.

The rearrangement joins TRBV4-2 to TRBJ2-1, with TRBD2 matching 8 bases. The germline V gene has CDR1 LGHNA and CDR2 YNFKEQ. The V and J ends lost 2 bases and 0 bases, in that order; junction bases with no gene match: 3. The CDR3 loop spans 16 amino acids. CDR3 nucleotide sequence: TGTGCCAGCAGCCAAAACAGCGGGAGCTCCTACAATGAGCAGTTCTTC. This codes for CASSQNSGSSYNEQFF.

This clonotype came up once. This sequence joins TRBV4-1 and TRBJ2-4; D remains ambiguous. Germline V CDR1 and CDR2: MGHRA, YSYEKL. The V gene lost 4 bases and the J gene lost 1 base, with 8 bases spanning the gap. The CDR3 is 14 residues long. CDR3 protein: CASSPAGAKNIQYF. The CDR3 nucleotides read TGCGCCAGCAGCCCCGCCGGGGCCAAAAACATTCAGTACTTC.

The rearrangement uses TRBV24-1 and TRBJ2-3, with 13 bases fitting TRBD2. The V and J ends lost 10 bases and 2 bases, in that order; junction bases with no gene match: 5. The CDR3 length is 15 residues. The germline V gene encodes CDR1 KGHDR and CDR2 SFDVKD. DNA of the CDR3: TGTGCCACGGGGACTAGCGGGGACATCACAGATACGCAGTATTTT. This sequence encodes CATGTSGDITDTQYF.

The rearrangement links TRBV2 to TRBJ2-7; 7 positions match TRBD1. The germline gives CDR1 SNHLY, CDR2 FYNNEI. The CDR3 loop spans 13 amino acids. Trimming cost V 4 bases and J 3 bases; bases outside gene matches: 3. Written as DNA, the CDR3 is TGTGCCAGCAGTGCGGGGACAGTCTACGAGCAGTACTTC. Amino acids: CASSAGTVYEQYF. Complete variable domain (other parts from reference TRBV2 and TRBJ2-7): EPEVTQTPSHQVTQMGQEVILRCVPISNHLYFYWYRQILGQKVEFLVSFYNNEISEKSEIFDDQFSVERPDGSNFTLKIRSTKLEDSAMYFCASSAGTVYEQYFGPGTRLTVT.